This TCR beta chain was retrieved from a study of blood T cell repertoires in COVID-19 (dated by TCRdb to about 2020). Concerning the study at large: The collaborator samples originated in the United States, Italy and Spain and spanned the acute and convalescent phases of COVID-19. Where available, HLA class I and class II types were taken from metadata supplied by the sample provider and were not determined by assay-based typing. The material from the prospective study consisted of cDNA or gDNA derived from T cells, B-cell-depleted T cells, or PBMCs. The dataset comprised deeply sampled blood TCRbeta repertoires from subjects exposed to, actively infected with, or recovered from COVID-19. The repertoires were released in a freely available public database intended as a resource for research on the immune response to SARS-CoV-2. Nearly every sample came with metadata listing a de-identified subject ID, COVID-19 status, age in years and sex. Samples came from the ongoing ImmuneRACE study (first 160 participants) plus 1,254 subjects from 6 global collaborators. Broader findings and caveats from the paper: The amount of clinical and demographic metadata varied by source and participant and was provided uncurated.

In Seattle, one collaborating source enrolled patients while the infection was active and tracked those patients longitudinally over the course of disease. Each collaborating institution followed its own protocols to collect whole blood in K2EDTA tubes. For TCRbeta analysis, collaborator samples were shipped as frozen whole blood, as isolated PBMCs, or as DNA extracted from either sample type. TCRbeta CDR3 regions were amplified from genomic DNA by means of the immunoSEQ Assay, a bias-controlled multiplex PCR. Per the authors' processing: The number of nucleated cells in each sample was estimated by amplification of reference gene primers within the assay. Sequence reads were collapsed and filtered to measure the absolute abundance of every unique TCRbeta CDR3 rearrangement. For each sample, productive Simpson clonality was calculated as the square root of Simpson's diversity index across productive rearrangements. In its TCRdb copy, this immuneACCESS table keeps in-frame sequences only and misses some clones. Where compared with another copy, unresolved V genes explain less than half of these, and the others have no known cause. V, J and clone size are taken as reported in that table, and D and trimming were inferred from the DNA itself. The sample includes over 150,000 clones, with 70% to 90% observed a single time. The top ten clones comprise roughly 8.8% of the sample.

The sample holds a few counts of this clone. Its antigen is currently not known. No qualities accompany the bases; no much larger clone lies one base away. Based on the germline V gene, the CDR1 and CDR2 sequences are SGHDT and YYEEEE. Ends trimmed: V by 4 bases, J by 4 bases; bases unmatched to a gene: 2. The CDR3 covers 15 residues, taking in both the cysteine and the phenylalanine. Of the read, only the CDR3 DNA is kept; its 45 bases are in frame from base 1. The chain joins TRBV5-6 to TRBJ2-1; 13 bases in the junction line up with TRBD2. Sequenced sample: peripheral blood. The source of this sequence is a woman of 80 years or more with COVID-19, enrolled during active disease. The CDR3 sequence is CASSRTSGSYNEQFF. Read as DNA, the sequence is TGTGCCAGCAGCCGGACTAGCGGGAGTTACAATGAGCAGTTCTTC.